The 8 T cell receptor beta chains in this list originate from one sample, sequenced in a study of CD8 T cells in ankylosing spondylitis. Each CDR3 protein is one row after TCRdb ran MiXCR on the 5' RACE reads. The sample contains under 10,000 distinct CDR3 sequences, around 4.2% of which appear only once. Sequencing was done on a sample of blood, either unsorted or a sorted T cell fraction (not recorded which). These receptors all come from a female donor with ankylosing spondylitis or in good health (not recorded which).

Judged by abundance, this clonotype is medium-sized (0.01 to 0.1%). The CDR3 reads CASSLGGIGNEQFF. Here the CDR3 DNA reads TGTGCCAGCAGCCTCGGGGGCATCGGCAATGAGCAGTTCTTC. This chain uses TRBV9 with TRBJ2-1; either TRBD1 or TRBD2 may supply D (6 bases each). The germline gives CDR1 SGDLS, CDR2 YYNGEE. CDR3 length: 14 residues. V was cut by 4 bases and J by 6 bases, with 14 bases left in between.

This clonotype occurred many times. The V and J genes are TRBV9 and TRBJ2-2; 7 bases line up with TRBD1. With V trimmed by 3 bases and J by 3 bases, 8 bases remained unmatched. Germline CDR1 reads SGDLS; CDR2 reads YYNGEE. There are 16 residues in the CDR3. The CDR3 here is CASSAKTGLHTGELFF. The DNA of the CDR3 is TGTGCCAGCAGCGCCAAGACAGGGTTACACACCGGGGAGCTGTTTTTT. The whole variable domain, filled in from reference TRBV9 and TRBJ2-2, reads DSGVTQTPKHLITATGQRVTLRCSPRSGDLSVYWYQQSLDQGLQFLIQYYNGEERAKGNILERFSAQQFPDLHSELNLSSLELGDSALYFCASSAKTGLHTGELFFGEGSRLTVL.

This clonotype was picked up many times. The chain recombines TRBV9 with TRBJ2-1, with TRBD2 matching over 14 bases. The CDR3 is made up of 20 amino acids. J gave up 9 bases and V 3 bases, and 20 bases lay outside the gene matches. The V gene's germline CDR1 is SGDLS and CDR2 YYNGEE. The CDR3 DNA sequence: TGTGCCAGCAGCGCGCGCTCTTCGACTAGCGGGGGGGCCAATTTCTTTGAGCAGTTCTTC. It specifies CASSARSSTSGGANFFEQFF.

This clonotype is medium-sized. The chain couples TRBV9 to TRBJ2-3; 7 nucleotides agree with TRBD2. With V trimmed by 5 bases and J by 0 bases, 6 bases remained unmatched. The CDR3 loop spans 15 amino acids. Germline assignment: CDR1 SGDLS and CDR2 YYNGEE. In DNA form, the CDR3 reads TGTGCCAGCAGAGGAGCGGGGCACAGCACAGATACGCAGTATTTT. It translates to CASRGAGHSTDTQYF.

The chain recombines TRBV9 with TRBJ2-3; a weak D match, TRBD2 (7 bases). Trimming pared 4 bases from V and 2 bases from J, leaving 17 bases between. The CDR3 spans 16 residues. CDR1 SGDLS and CDR2 YYNGEE come from the germline V gene. For the CDR3, the DNA is TGTGCCAGCAGCACCTCTAGGGGGGGGTACACAGATACGCAGTATTTT. Protein product: CASSTSRGGYTDTQYF.

This clonotype was seen at least ten times. The chain is built from TRBV9 and TRBJ2-3, with 9 nucleotides matching TRBD2. The CDR3 has 17 residues. Germline V gives CDR1 SGDLS, CDR2 YYNGEE. The trim removed 3 bases at V and 2 bases at J, leaving 10 bases unmatched. In DNA, the CDR3 is TGTGCCAGCAGCGCCTCATCAGCGGGGGGCAACACAGATACGCAGTATTTT. Translated: CASSASSAGGNTDTQYF.

This chain connects TRBV9 to TRBJ2-7; 7 nucleotides align to TRBD1. This CDR3 comprises 13 residues. Germline V gene sequence: CDR1 SGDLS, CDR2 YYNGEE. Losses at the gene ends were 4 bases for V and 3 bases for J; bases not matched to a gene: 4. For the CDR3, the DNA is TGTGCCAGCAGCCCAGGGGACAGCTACGAGCAGTACTTC. This encodes CASSPGDSYEQYF.

This clonotype is labeled as medium-sized. The chain employs TRBV9 and TRBJ1-5; D unclear. The germline gives CDR1 SGDLS, CDR2 YYNGEE. This CDR3 contains 14 residues. With 3 bases removed from V and 0 bases from J, the gap between germline ends came to 7 bases. This CDR3 is CASSGGRSNQPQHF. The CDR3 coding sequence is TGTGCCAGCAGCGGCGGACGTAGCAATCAGCCCCAGCATTTT.